This TCR beta chain was documented in a study of lymphopenia after photon versus proton radiotherapy. Study results and caveats: Proton therapy kept repertoires fairly stable, unlike photons, which gained effector/memory cells. A bigger post-nadir fall in TCR diversity correlated inversely with survival time in deceased patients.

This clone was detected only once. The antigen remains unidentified. Germline values: CDR1 LNHNV, CDR2 YYDKDF (reference sequence). The CDR3 totals 18 residues. J gave up 2 bases and V 0 bases, and 12 bases lay outside the gene matches. Here immunoSEQ multiplex PCR was the method, and the copy in TCRdb shows in-frame clones only, minus some. This table has some 44,000 clones, about 85% appearing once. The genes are TRBV15 and TRBJ2-7; 8 positions match TRBD2. Sequencing used peripheral blood, obtained from a patient treated with proton-based radiotherapy. This TCR derives from a woman in her 70s with pancreatic cancer. The DNA of the CDR3 is TGTGCCACCAGCAGAGAGTCGCAGTTAGCGGGGATACCCTACGAGCAGTACTTC. Its protein is CATSRESQLAGIPYEQYF.